The T cell receptor (beta chain) described here comes from a study of T-cell reconstitution after alpha-beta-depleted transplantation in children. General study findings and limits: Several hundred graft clones that had expanded were reportedly the source of alpha-beta T cells about two months after transplant. The authors attributed T-cell counts and diversity one year after transplant mostly to newly produced T cells. The high TCRbeta diversity at day 60 in some patients came from surviving recipient T cells and thymic progenitors.

It was with unique molecular identifiers that the TCRbeta library was prepared. TCRdb recomputed calls from the PCR reads with MiXCR, one row per CDR3 protein. The sample lists about 1,000,000 distinct CDR3 sequences, 25% to 30% occurring once. The germline gives CDR1 SEHNR, CDR2 FQNEAQ (reference sequence). The CDR3 spans 17 residues. After removal of 0 bases from V and 1 base from J, the junction contained 0 bases not matched to a gene. This clonotype appeared a few times. Its specificity is unknown. The sequence derives from a boy under two years old who had a stem cell transplant for SCID, so the T cells may come from the graft donor. The genes are TRBV7-9 and TRBJ2-3; 14 bases fit TRBD2. Sequencing was performed on PBMCs, mostly from graft donor cells, taken 360 days after TCRalphabeta/CD19-depleted stem cell transplant. The CDR3 loop is CASSLAGLAGGTDTQYF. DNA of the CDR3: TGTGCCAGCAGCTTAGCGGGACTAGCGGGGGGCACAGATACGCAGTATTTT.